This T cell receptor (beta chain) was recovered during a study of T cell responses to AZD1222 COVID-19 vaccine. General study findings and limits: Nearly half of spike-specific TCRs reportedly target unmutated variant regions. AZD1222 recipients seropositive at baseline numbered only 6 or 7.

Doses given second, at about 4 or about 12 weeks, were pooled. Concerning this clone itself: Its antigen is unidentified.

Using immunoSEQ multiplex PCR, the repertoire was profiled, and TCRdb retains in-frame clones only, with some absent. This repertoire shows roughly 90,000 clones, roughly nine tenths found once; its top ten account for roughly 5%. The germline gives CDR1 SEHNR, CDR2 FQNEAQ (reference sequence). The CDR3 has 16 residues. V was clipped by 5 bases and J by 8 bases, with 24 bases between them. The chain combines TRBV7-9 with TRBJ2-5, with no clear D. Sequences were derived from peripheral blood, sampled 28 days after the second AZD1222 dose. This clonotype originated in an adult who received the AZD1222 COVID-19 vaccine. The CDR3 DNA reads TGTGCCAGCAGCCCGGCGGCCAGCAGGTCAACAGCCACCCAGTACTTC. Translated: CASSPAASRSTATQYF.